Below, 11 T cell receptor beta chains from the same sample are listed, as sequenced in a study of monozygotic twins with inflammatory bowel disease. With the 5' RACE reads reprocessed, TCRdb shows one record per CDR3 protein and no DNA. The sample has some 150,000 distinct CDR3 sequences. The sequencing input was blood. The receptors were sampled from a human donor with ulcerative colitis or Crohn's disease, or a healthy co-twin of an affected twin (not recorded which).

V gene TRBV29-1 combines with J gene TRBJ1-1. Looked up from germline, CDR1 is SQVTM and CDR2 is ANQGSEA. The CDR3 sequence is 13 residues long. The CDR3 loop is CSVDRQGGTEAFF.

The chain combines TRBV5-1 with TRBJ2-7; no DNA is available, so the TRBD1 call from TCRdb remains unchecked. The germline V gene encodes CDR1 SGHRS and CDR2 YFSETQ. This CDR3 is 14 amino acids long. The CDR3 loop reads CASSLLGTHYEQYF.

The chain links TRBV5-1 to TRBJ2-7; TCRdb returns TRBD2, unconfirmable since there is no DNA. The CDR3 consists of 17 residues. Germline V gene sequence: CDR1 SGHRS, CDR2 YFSETQ. The CDR3 spells CASSFGGLAGSSYEQYF.

The chain recombines TRBV6-1 with TRBJ1-1; lacking DNA, the TRBD1 call made by TCRdb goes unchecked. The germline V gene has CDR1 MNHNS and CDR2 SASEGT. The CDR3 extends over 14 amino acids. The CDR3 spells CASSRNRADTEAFF.

The chain has TRBV5-1 and TRBJ2-2; TCRdb calls TRBD2, which cannot be checked without DNA. The CDR3 contains 16 residues. Germline V gives CDR1 SGHRS, CDR2 YFSETQ. The CDR3 here is CASSPRTSLNTGELFF.

This chain connects TRBV25-1 to TRBJ2-1; as DNA is missing, the TRBD1 call by TCRdb cannot be tested. Germline CDR1 is MGHDK and CDR2 is SYGVNS. This CDR3 has 15 residues. CDR3: CASSKQGRLNNEQFF.

V and J are TRBV5-1 and TRBJ2-3; TCRdb's D call of TRBD2 is untestable without DNA. Germline CDR1 and CDR2: SGHRS and YFSETQ. This CDR3 region has 17 residues. CDR3 amino acids: CASSLEGISGRTDTQYF.

The CDR3 loop reads CASSLETGVEKLFF. This chain links TRBV7-2 with TRBJ1-4; TCRdb selects TRBD1, and the lack of DNA leaves this call unchecked. This CDR3 has 14 residues. From germline, CDR1 is SGHTA and CDR2 FQGNSA.

V gene TRBV6-2 or TRBV6-3 combines with J gene TRBJ1-2; TCRdb names TRBD1, which stays unverified in the absence of DNA. The CDR3 sequence is 16 residues long. Germline V CDR1 and CDR2: MNHEY, SVGEGT. CDR3: CASSNPGQGARLGYTF.

This sequence joins TRBV5-1 and TRBJ2-1; the D call of TRBD1 rests on TCRdb alone, since no DNA is present to check it. The CDR3 runs 15 residues. Germline V gives CDR1 SGHRS, CDR2 YFSETQ. The CDR3 sequence: CASSLQPGAYNEQFF. The full variable domain, its missing parts supplied by reference TRBV5-1 and TRBJ2-1, is KAGVTQTPRYLIKTRGQQVTLSCSPISGHRSVSWYQQTPGQGLQFLFEYFSETQRNKGNFPGRFSGRQFSNSRSEMNVSTLELGDSALYLCASSLQPGAYNEQFFGPGTRLTVL.

The V and J genes are TRBV2 and TRBJ2-7; without DNA, the TCRdb call of TRBD1 cannot be checked. The germline CDR1 and CDR2 sequences are SNHLY and FYNNEI. The CDR3 runs 17 residues. CDR3 region: CASSEVVGRGASYEQYF. The complete variable domain, with remaining parts taken from reference TRBV2 and TRBJ2-7, reads EPEVTQTPSHQVTQMGQEVILRCVPISNHLYFYWYRQILGQKVEFLVSFYNNEISEKSEIFDDQFSVERPDGSNFTLKIRSTKLEDSAMYFCASSEVVGRGASYEQYFGPGTRLTVT.